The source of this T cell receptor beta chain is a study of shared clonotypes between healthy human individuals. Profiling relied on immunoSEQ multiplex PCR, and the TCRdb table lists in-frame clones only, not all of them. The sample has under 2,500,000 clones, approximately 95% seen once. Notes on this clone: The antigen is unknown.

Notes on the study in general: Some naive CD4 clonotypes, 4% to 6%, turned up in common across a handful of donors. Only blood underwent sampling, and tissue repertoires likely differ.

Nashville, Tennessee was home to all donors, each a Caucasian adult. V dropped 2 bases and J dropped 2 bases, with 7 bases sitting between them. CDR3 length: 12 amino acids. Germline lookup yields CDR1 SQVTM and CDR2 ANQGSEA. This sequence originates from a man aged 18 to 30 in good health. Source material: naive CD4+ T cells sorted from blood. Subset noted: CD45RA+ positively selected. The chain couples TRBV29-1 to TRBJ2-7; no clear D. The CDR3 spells CSVEKSAYEQYF. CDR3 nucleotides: TGCAGCGTTGAAAAGTCTGCCTACGAGCAGTACTTC.